The 21 T cell receptor beta chains reported below all come from one sample, sequenced in a study of human CD8 memory T cell subsets. Libraries for TCR beta were constructed using UMI-labeled 5' RACE. TCRdb derives one entry per CDR3 protein from the 5' RACE reads, leaving out DNA. The repertoire table contains roughly 9,800 distinct CDR3 sequences. The specimen was CD8+ stem-like memory T cells (TSCM and TCM) sorted from PBMCs. The subset here: stem-like memory CD8 T cells (TSTEM), CCR7+ PD-1- TIGIT-. Source of these receptors: a human donor in good health.

According to its frequency, this clonotype is medium-sized. The chain is built from TRBV29-1 and TRBJ1-1. Germline loops: CDR1 SQVTM, CDR2 ANQGSEA. The CDR3 runs 12 residues. The CDR3: CSVTGSSAEAFF.

Measured by frequency, this clonotype is medium-sized. The chain couples TRBV5-6 to TRBJ1-1; TCRdb proposes TRBD1, but this gene call is untestable without DNA. The CDR3 sequence is 12 residues long. From germline, CDR1 is SGHDT and CDR2 YYEEEE. The CDR3 loop is CASRLGGTEAFF.

Frequency places this clonotype as medium-sized. This chain uses TRBV24-1 with TRBJ2-1. From germline, CDR1 is KGHDR and CDR2 SFDVKD. CDR3 length: 12 residues. Here the CDR3 reads CATESSYNEQFF.

The chain has TRBV9 and TRBJ2-1; TCRdb names TRBD2, which stays unverified in the absence of DNA. The CDR3 sequence is 16 residues long. Germline V lookup: CDR1 SGDLS, CDR2 YYNGEE. The chain's CDR3 is CASSSRRDYSDNEQFF. Based on the CDR3 plus reference TRBV9 and TRBJ2-1, the full variable domain is DSGVTQTPKHLITATGQRVTLRCSPRSGDLSVYWYQQSLDQGLQFLIQYYNGEERAKGNILERFSAQQFPDLHSELNLSSLELGDSALYFCASSSRRDYSDNEQFFGPGTRLTVL.

The chain links TRBV19 to TRBJ2-1. The CDR3 has 15 residues. Germline V lookup: CDR1 LNHDA, CDR2 SQIVND (reference sequence). The CDR3: CASSMILSSYNEQFF.

V usage is TRBV7-8 and J usage is TRBJ2-2; TCRdb names TRBD1, which stays unverified in the absence of DNA. Germline lookup yields CDR1 SGHVS and CDR2 FQNEAQ. The length of the CDR3 is 15 residues. The chain's CDR3 is CASSSTGGLTGELFF.

The chain couples TRBV9 to TRBJ2-5; TCRdb outputs TRBD2, but without DNA this stays unchecked. Looked up from germline, CDR1 is SGDLS and CDR2 is YYNGEE. The CDR3 extends over 15 amino acids. CDR3 sequence: CASSSGRTSQETQYF.

By frequency, this clonotype registers large. The chain uses TRBV18 and TRBJ1-1; TCRdb picks TRBD1, but there is no DNA to check that call. The CDR3 runs to 14 residues. In germline, CDR1 is KGHSH, CDR2 LQKENI. CDR3 sequence: CASSPVAGVRQAFF.

This clonotype is labeled medium-sized based on frequency. The chain joins TRBV9 to TRBJ2-7. The germline gives CDR1 SGDLS, CDR2 YYNGEE. The CDR3 runs to 14 residues. The CDR3 loop is CASRKLANSGEQYF.

This chain connects TRBV7-7 to TRBJ2-7; TCRdb names TRBD1, which stays unverified in the absence of DNA. CDR1 and CDR2 from the germline V gene are SSHAT and FNYEAQ (reference sequence). The CDR3 is 13 residues long. The CDR3 region is CASSTRTGSEQYF.

The chain uses TRBV12-3 or TRBV12-4 and TRBJ2-3; as DNA is missing, the TRBD2 call by TCRdb cannot be tested. This CDR3 comprises 16 residues. The CDR3 here is CASSPGTSGMTDTQYF.

This clonotype is called medium-sized (0.01 to 0.1%) based on its frequency. This chain uses TRBV29-1 with TRBJ2-7; the D call of TRBD2 rests on TCRdb alone, since no DNA is present to check it. This CDR3 is 13 amino acids long. The germline V gene has CDR1 SQVTM and CDR2 ANQGSEA. This CDR3 is CSAELADSYEQYF.

The chain recombines TRBV9 with TRBJ2-5; TCRdb's assignment of TRBD1 cannot be checked, as there is no DNA. The CDR3 length is 14 residues. Germline V CDR1 and CDR2: SGDLS, YYNGEE. CDR3 sequence reads: CASGTGVYQETQYF. Full variable domain (missing parts from reference TRBV9 and TRBJ2-5): DSGVTQTPKHLITATGQRVTLRCSPRSGDLSVYWYQQSLDQGLQFLIQYYNGEERAKGNILERFSAQQFPDLHSELNLSSLELGDSALYFCASGTGVYQETQYFGPGTRLLVL.

This clonotype counts as medium-sized by frequency. This chain joins TRBV24-1 and TRBJ2-1; TCRdb proposes TRBD2, but this gene call is untestable without DNA. Germline-derived CDR1 and CDR2 are KGHDR and SFDVKD. There are 18 residues in the CDR3. The CDR3 spells CATSPGLQIRSSYNEQFF.

The chain combines TRBV2 with TRBJ1-6. The CDR3 contains 16 residues. The germline CDR1 and CDR2 sequences are SNHLY and FYNNEI. Here the CDR3 reads CASSEWAGGWDSPLHF.

This clonotype shows up as medium-sized by frequency. The chain carries TRBV25-1 and TRBJ1-1; as DNA is missing, the TRBD1 call by TCRdb cannot be tested. The V gene's germline CDR1 is MGHDK and CDR2 SYGVNS. The CDR3 has 12 residues. The CDR3 loop reads CASSAGLTEAFF.

J is TRBJ2-7 and V is TRBV28; TCRdb lists TRBD1, though no DNA is available to test this call. The CDR3 loop spans 14 amino acids. Germline lookup yields CDR1 MDHEN and CDR2 SYDVKM. CDR3 sequence: CASSSSDRGYEQYF.

According to its frequency, this clonotype is medium-sized. The J gene is TRBJ2-7, the V gene TRBV5-1; TCRdb's assignment of TRBD1 cannot be checked, as there is no DNA. CDR1 and CDR2 from the germline V gene are SGHRS and YFSETQ. CDR3 length: 14 residues. The CDR3: CASSAGQGGNEQYF.

The gene calls are TRBV29-1 and TRBJ2-3; without DNA, the TCRdb call of TRBD2 cannot be checked. This CDR3 region has 18 residues. CDR1 and CDR2 from the germline V gene are SQVTM and ANQGSEA. The CDR3 is CSVDGGRGGIDSTDTQYF.

This chain joins TRBV19 and TRBJ2-7; the D call from TCRdb, TRBD1, cannot be confirmed without DNA. There are 14 residues in the CDR3. From germline, CDR1 is LNHDA and CDR2 SQIVND (reference sequence). The CDR3 region is CASSIGQGTYEQYF.

The chain couples TRBV4-3 to TRBJ2-5. In germline, CDR1 is LGHNA, CDR2 YSLEER. The CDR3 runs to 13 residues. The CDR3 region is CASSQDWGETQYF.